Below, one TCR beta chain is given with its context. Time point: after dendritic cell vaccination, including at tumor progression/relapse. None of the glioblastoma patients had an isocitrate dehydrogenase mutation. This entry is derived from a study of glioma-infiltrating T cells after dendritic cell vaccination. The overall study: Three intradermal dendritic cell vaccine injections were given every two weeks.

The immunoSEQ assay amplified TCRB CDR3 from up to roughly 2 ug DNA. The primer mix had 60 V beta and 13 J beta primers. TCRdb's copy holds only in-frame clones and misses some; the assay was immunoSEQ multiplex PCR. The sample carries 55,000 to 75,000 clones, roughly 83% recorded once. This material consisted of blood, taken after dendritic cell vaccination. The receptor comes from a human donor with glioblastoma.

CDR3 in amino acids: CASSLGLAFYEQYF. DNA of the CDR3: TGTGCCAGCAGCTTAGGCCTAGCCTTCTACGAGCAGTACTTC. The genes are TRBV7-6 and TRBJ2-7, with D maybe TRBD2 (5 bases). V lost 1 base, J lost 3 bases, and 10 bases lay in between. The germline V gene encodes CDR1 SGHVS and CDR2 FNYEAQ. The CDR3 runs to 14 residues.